One sample yielded the 18 T cell receptor beta chains listed below, sequenced in a study of regulatory T cells in long-lasting Graves disease. Time point noted: persistent/refractory GD, antithyroid drugs over 5 years with positive TRAb. Construction of the TCR library relied on RNA isolated from PBMCs. Library construction for TCR beta used iRepertoire HTBI primers and Arm-PCR of CDR3 regions. TCRdb re-called the multiplex PCR reads through MiXCR, storing one row per CDR3 protein. The sample holds under 500,000 distinct CDR3 sequences, around 21% seen once. The sequencing here drew on peripheral blood mononuclear cells (PBMCs), taken when the disease was refractory, from a patient treated with antithyroid drugs. The origin of the receptors is a female donor with Graves disease.

The chain couples TRBV6-6 to TRBJ2-7; 7 nucleotides agree with TRBD2. The CDR3 length is 16 residues. The ends lost 0 bases at V and 8 bases at J; junction bases unmatched: 13. CDR1 is MNHNY and CDR2 is SVGAGI in the germline V gene (reference sequence). The CDR3 protein is CASSYSIAGAVGKQYF. The CDR3 region has the DNA TGTGCCAGCAGTTACTCGATTGCGGGAGCTGTGGGGAAGCAGTACTTC.

This clonotype has a count of ten or more. The CDR3 DNA sequence: TGTGCCAGCAGTTCTCAGGAGGATGGCTACACCTTC. This sequence encodes CASSSQEDGYTF. The J gene is TRBJ1-2, the V gene TRBV6-2 or TRBV6-3, with D uncertain. The CDR3 is made up of 12 amino acids. In germline, CDR1 is MNHEY, CDR2 SVGEGT. V was clipped by 4 bases and J by 6 bases, with 9 bases between them.

The rearrangement uses TRBV20-1 and TRBJ1-5; D may be TRBD1 (5 bases). CDR3 length equals 15 residues. The V gene's germline CDR1 is DFQATT and CDR2 SNEGSKA (reference sequence). V dropped 3 bases and J dropped 6 bases, with 18 bases sitting between them. CDR3 residues: CSASMAVAGRQPQHF. CDR3 sequence (DNA): TGCAGTGCTAGTATGGCCGTCGCGGGGCGTCAGCCCCAGCATTTT.

This clonotype was recorded at least ten times. The chain carries TRBV2 and TRBJ1-1; tentatively, D is TRBD1 (5 bases). Germline assignment: CDR1 SNHLY and CDR2 FYNNEI. This CDR3 spans 13 amino acids. V lost 7 bases, J lost 7 bases, and 16 bases lay in between. CDR3 loop: CASTKDRFHEAFF. The DNA for the CDR3 is TGTGCCAGCACCAAAGACAGATTCCATGAAGCTTTCTTT.

Details on this clonotype: A junction end diverges from the germline sequence, so it may reflect a read error. The chain combines TRBV5-6 with TRBJ1-2; D is possibly TRBD1 (6 bases). The CDR3 has 15 amino acids. Per germline, CDR1 SGHDT and CDR2 YYEEEE. The CDR3 protein is CASSSWGQANYSYTF. CDR3 nucleotides: TGTGCCAGCAGCTCCTGGGGGCAGGCTAACTATAGCTACACCTTC.

The chain joins TRBV15 to TRBJ1-2, with 8 bases aligning to TRBD1. The CDR3 loop spans 17 amino acids. Germline CDR1 is LNHNV and CDR2 is YYDKDF (reference sequence). With 5 bases clipped from V and 4 bases from J, the junction kept 15 bases outside the gene matches. CDR3 region: CATSAHRGQGLGYGYTF. As DNA, the CDR3 is TGTGCCACCAGCGCCCACCGAGGACAGGGTCTGGGCTATGGCTACACCTTC. Supplemented by reference TRBV15 and TRBJ1-2, the full variable domain reads DAMVIQNPRYQVTQFGKPVTLSCSQTLNHNVMYWYQQKSSQAPKLLFHYYDKDFNNEADTPDNFQSRRPNTSFCFLDIRSPGLGDTAMYLCATSAHRGQGLGYGYTFGSGTRLTVV.

The gene calls are TRBV6-1 and TRBJ2-2, with 14 positions matching TRBD2. Germline V gene lookup returns CDR1 MNHNS and CDR2 SASEGT. V was pared by 8 bases and J by 0 bases, with 8 bases of the junction left unmatched. The CDR3 is 18 amino acids. CDR3: CASGKGTSGSTNTGELFF. CDR3 DNA sequence: TGTGCCAGCGGGAAAGGGACTAGCGGGAGTACGAACACCGGGGAGCTGTTTTTT.

This chain uses TRBV28 with TRBJ1-4; 7 nucleotides align to TRBD1. Trimming removed 4 bases from V and 6 bases from J; junction bases left unmatched: 8. Germline loops: CDR1 MDHEN, CDR2 SYDVKM. The CDR3 has 15 amino acids. CDR3 sequence (DNA): TGTGCCAGCAGTTACCGGGACAGCCCCTATGAAAAACTGTTTTTT. Protein sequence: CASSYRDSPYEKLFF.

This clonotype was seen a few times. V usage is TRBV2 and J usage is TRBJ2-7; maybe TRBD1 (6 bases). Trimming shortened V by 6 bases and J by 2 bases, and 23 bases separated the two germline ends. In germline, CDR1 is SNHLY, CDR2 FYNNEI. The CDR3 loop spans 17 amino acids. In nucleotides, the CDR3 is TGTGCCAGCAGCCCTCGGACCGGGACAATTCATCCCTACGAGCAGTACTTC. Its protein product is CASSPRTGTIHPYEQYF.

This clonotype has a count of ten or more. J is TRBJ2-7 and V is TRBV7-6, with 8 bases identical to TRBD1. This CDR3 spans 14 amino acids. Germline CDR1 reads SGHVS; CDR2 reads FNYEAQ. Germline trimming cut 5 bases from V and 6 bases from J; bases unmatched to any gene: 9. The CDR3 DNA reads TGTGCCAGCAGCCGCGGACAGGGTGGCGGCGAGCAGTACTTC. This translates into CASSRGQGGGEQYF.

V is TRBV30 and J is TRBJ1-5; 7 bases match TRBD1. The J call is in doubt because the DNA end fits TRBJ2-3 better. The CDR3 contains 16 residues. The V gene's germline CDR1 is GTSNPN and CDR2 SVGIG (reference sequence). CDR3 nucleotides: TGTGCCTGGAGTGCCGAGACAGGGTTCGGCAATCAGCCCCAGTATTTT. Translating it yields CAWSAETGFGNQPQYF.

The chain carries TRBV6-1 and TRBJ2-2; TRBD2 matches 7 bases. CDR1 is MNHNS and CDR2 is SASEGT in the germline V gene. This CDR3 spans 15 amino acids. After removal of 2 bases from V and 6 bases from J, the junction contained 6 bases not matched to a gene. DNA of the CDR3: TGTGCCAGCAGTGAACTCTTCGGGAGGTCCGGGGAGCTGTTTTTT. As protein: CASSELFGRSGELFF.

This clonotype was seen a handful of times. The chain uses TRBV2 and TRBJ2-2; 7 positions agree with TRBD1. J gave up 3 bases and V 7 bases, and 8 bases lay outside the gene matches. Looked up from germline, CDR1 is SNHLY and CDR2 is FYNNEI. The CDR3 totals 15 residues. The CDR3 nucleotides read TGTGCCAGCAAGTTAAGAACAGGGGACACCGGGGAGCTGTTTTTT. Its protein product is CASKLRTGDTGELFF.

This clonotype occurred many times. This sequence joins TRBV6-9 and TRBJ1-2; tentative D call: TRBD1 (6 bases). This CDR3 has 17 residues. Germline V CDR1 and CDR2: MNHGY, SVAAGI. V was trimmed by 3 bases and J by 0 bases, leaving 17 bases between them. In DNA, the CDR3 is TGTGCCAGCAGTTACAGTACCGGACAGACTACTAACTATGGCTACACCTTC. It is translated as CASSYSTGQTTNYGYTF.

The gene calls are TRBV2 and TRBJ2-1; 15 bases line up with TRBD2. The CDR3 runs to 17 residues. Germline trimming cut 5 bases from V and 9 bases from J; bases unmatched to any gene: 11. Germline CDR1 and CDR2: SNHLY and FYNNEI. The CDR3 is CASSPGLAGGLSSEQFF. Here the CDR3 DNA reads TGTGCCAGCAGTCCGGGACTAGCGGGAGGCCTCAGCAGTGAGCAGTTCTTC.

CDR3 amino acids: CASSLSQGASYEQYF. DNA of the CDR3: TGTGCCAGCAGCTTATCGCAAGGGGCAAGCTACGAGCAGTACTTC. The chain couples TRBV7-3 to TRBJ2-7, with D perhaps matching TRBD1 (5 bases). The CDR3 length is 15 residues. V lost 2 bases to trimming and J lost 3 bases, with 14 bases between them. The germline CDR1 and CDR2 sequences are SGHTA and FQGTGA.

This clonotype was seen at least ten times. The J gene is TRBJ2-5, the V gene TRBV6-5, with D maybe TRBD1 (6 bases). Trimming pared 4 bases from V and 2 bases from J, leaving 17 bases between. Looked up from germline, CDR1 is MNHEY and CDR2 is SVGAGI. The CDR3 spans 16 residues. The CDR3 nucleotides read TGTGCCAGCAGTTTCTACACAGGGACCGGACAAGAGACCCAGTACTTC. Translation: CASSFYTGTGQETQYF.

In this sample, this clonotype turned up many times. The chain couples TRBV12-3 or TRBV12-4 to TRBJ2-5; TRBD1 is a possible D gene (8 bases). The ends were cut back, 2 bases at V and 5 bases at J, with 15 bases in the middle. The CDR3 is 15 residues long. The CDR3 loop is CASSLLTGGAETQYF. CDR3 sequence (DNA): TGTGCCAGCAGTTTATTAACAGGGGGGGCGGAGACCCAGTACTTC.